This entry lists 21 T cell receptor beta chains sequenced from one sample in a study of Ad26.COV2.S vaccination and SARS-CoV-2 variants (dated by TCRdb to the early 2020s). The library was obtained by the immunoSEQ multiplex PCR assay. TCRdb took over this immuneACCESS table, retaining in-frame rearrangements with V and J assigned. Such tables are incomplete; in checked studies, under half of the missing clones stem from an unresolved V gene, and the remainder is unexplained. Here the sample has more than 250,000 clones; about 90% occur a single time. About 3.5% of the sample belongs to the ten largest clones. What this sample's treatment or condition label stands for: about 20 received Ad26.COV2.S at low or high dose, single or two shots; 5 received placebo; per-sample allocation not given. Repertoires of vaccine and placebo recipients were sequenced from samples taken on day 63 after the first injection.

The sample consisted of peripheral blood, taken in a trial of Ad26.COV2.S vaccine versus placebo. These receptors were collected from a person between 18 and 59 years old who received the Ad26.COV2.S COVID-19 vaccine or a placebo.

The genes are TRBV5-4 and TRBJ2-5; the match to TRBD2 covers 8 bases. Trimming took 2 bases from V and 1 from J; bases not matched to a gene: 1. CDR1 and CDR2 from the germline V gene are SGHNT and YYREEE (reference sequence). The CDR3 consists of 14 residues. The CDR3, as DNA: TGTGCCAGCAGCTTAACTAGCGGCCAAGAGACCCAGTACTTC. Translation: CASSLTSGQETQYF.

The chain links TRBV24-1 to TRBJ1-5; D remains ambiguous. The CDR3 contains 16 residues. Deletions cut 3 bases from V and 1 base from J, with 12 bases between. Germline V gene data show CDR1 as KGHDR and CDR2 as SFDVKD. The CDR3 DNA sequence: TGTGCCACCAGTGATAAAAGTGGGGTAAGCAATCAGCCCCAGCATTTT. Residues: CATSDKSGVSNQPQHF.

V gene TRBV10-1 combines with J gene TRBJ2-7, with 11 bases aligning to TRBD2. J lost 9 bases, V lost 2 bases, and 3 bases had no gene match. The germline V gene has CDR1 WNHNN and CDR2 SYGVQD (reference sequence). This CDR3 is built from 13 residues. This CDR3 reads CASSEVAGGPQYF. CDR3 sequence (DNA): TGCGCCAGCAGTGAGGTAGCGGGAGGGCCGCAGTACTTC.

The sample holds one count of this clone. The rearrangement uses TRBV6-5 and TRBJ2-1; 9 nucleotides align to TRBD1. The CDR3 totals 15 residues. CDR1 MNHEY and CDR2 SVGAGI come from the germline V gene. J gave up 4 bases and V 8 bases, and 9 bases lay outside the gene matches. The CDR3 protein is CASRTGQGMYNEQFF. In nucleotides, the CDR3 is TGTGCCAGCCGAACGGGACAGGGCATGTACAATGAGCAGTTCTTC.

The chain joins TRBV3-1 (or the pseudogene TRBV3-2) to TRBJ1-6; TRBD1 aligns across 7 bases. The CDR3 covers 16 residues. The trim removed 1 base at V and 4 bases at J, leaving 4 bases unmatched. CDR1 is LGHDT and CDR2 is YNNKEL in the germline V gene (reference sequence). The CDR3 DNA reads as TGTGCCAGCAGCCAAGCGGGACAGCTATATAATTCACCCCTCCACTTT. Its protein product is CASSQAGQLYNSPLHF.

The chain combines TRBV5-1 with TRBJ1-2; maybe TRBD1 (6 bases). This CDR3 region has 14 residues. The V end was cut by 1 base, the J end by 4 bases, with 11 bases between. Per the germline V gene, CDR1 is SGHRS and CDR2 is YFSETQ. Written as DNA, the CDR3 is TGCGCCAGCAGCTTGAACAGGGAGGGCTATGGCTACACCTTC. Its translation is CASSLNREGYGYTF.

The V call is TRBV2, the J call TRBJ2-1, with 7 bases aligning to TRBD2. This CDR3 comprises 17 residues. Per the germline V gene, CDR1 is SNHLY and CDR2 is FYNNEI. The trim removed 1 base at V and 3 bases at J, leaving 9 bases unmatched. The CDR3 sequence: CASSEVLAGIFYNEQFF. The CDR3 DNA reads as TGTGCCAGCAGTGAAGTGTTAGCGGGCATCTTCTACAATGAGCAGTTCTTC.

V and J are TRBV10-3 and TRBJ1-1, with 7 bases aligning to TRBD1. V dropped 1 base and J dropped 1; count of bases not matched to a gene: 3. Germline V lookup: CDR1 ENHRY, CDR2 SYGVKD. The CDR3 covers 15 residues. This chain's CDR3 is CAISEYAGGNTEAFF. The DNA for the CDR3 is TGTGCCATCAGTGAGTACGCAGGGGGGAACACTGAAGCTTTCTTT.

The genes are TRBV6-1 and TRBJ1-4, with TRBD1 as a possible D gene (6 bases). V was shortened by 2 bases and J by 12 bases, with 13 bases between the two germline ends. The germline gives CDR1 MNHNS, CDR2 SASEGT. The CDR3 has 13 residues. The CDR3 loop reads CASSELGQGQLFF. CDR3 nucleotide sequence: TGTGCCAGCAGTGAATTGGGGCAGGGGCAACTGTTTTTT.

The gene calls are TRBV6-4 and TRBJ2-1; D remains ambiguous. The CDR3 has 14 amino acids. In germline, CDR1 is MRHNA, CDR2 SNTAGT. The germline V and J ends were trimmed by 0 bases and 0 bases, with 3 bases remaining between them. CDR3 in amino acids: CASSDSSSYNEQFF. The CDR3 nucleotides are TGTGCCAGCAGTGACTCGAGCTCCTACAATGAGCAGTTCTTC.

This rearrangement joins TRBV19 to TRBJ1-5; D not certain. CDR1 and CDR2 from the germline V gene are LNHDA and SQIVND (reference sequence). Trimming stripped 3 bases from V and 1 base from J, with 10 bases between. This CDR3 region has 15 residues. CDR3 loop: CASSIGVRSNQPQHF. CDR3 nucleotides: TGTGCCAGTAGTATTGGGGTCAGGAGCAATCAGCCCCAGCATTTT. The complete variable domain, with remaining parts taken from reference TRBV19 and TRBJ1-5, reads DGGITQSPKYLFRKEGQNVTLSCEQNLNHDAMYWYRQDPGQGLRLIYYSQIVNDFQKGDIAEGYSVSREKKESFPLTVTSAQKNPTAFYLCASSIGVRSNQPQHFGDGTRLSIL.

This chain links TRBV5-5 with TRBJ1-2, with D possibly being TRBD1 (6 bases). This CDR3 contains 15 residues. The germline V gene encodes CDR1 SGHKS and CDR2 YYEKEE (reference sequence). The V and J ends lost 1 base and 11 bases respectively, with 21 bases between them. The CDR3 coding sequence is TGTGCCAGCAGCTTGACATCGACAGGCCTATTCGAGTACACCTTC. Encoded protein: CASSLTSTGLFEYTF.

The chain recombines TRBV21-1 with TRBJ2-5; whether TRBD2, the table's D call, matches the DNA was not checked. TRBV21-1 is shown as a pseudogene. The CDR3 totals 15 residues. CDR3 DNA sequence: TGTGCCAGCAGCAAACTAGCGGGAGGGCGGGAGACCCAGTACTTC. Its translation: CASSKLAGGRETQYF.

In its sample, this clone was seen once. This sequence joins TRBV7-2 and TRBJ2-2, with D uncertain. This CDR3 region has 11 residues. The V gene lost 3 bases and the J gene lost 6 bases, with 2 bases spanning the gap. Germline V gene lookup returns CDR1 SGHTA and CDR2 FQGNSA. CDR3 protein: CASSLAGELFF. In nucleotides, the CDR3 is TGTGCCAGCAGCTTGGCCGGGGAGCTGTTTTTT. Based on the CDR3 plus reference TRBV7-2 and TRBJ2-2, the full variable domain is GAGVSQSPSNKVTEKGKDVELRCDPISGHTALYWYRQSLGQGLEFLIYFQGNSAPDKSGLPSDRFSAERTGGSVSTLTIQRTQQEDSAVYLCASSLAGELFFGEGSRLTVL.

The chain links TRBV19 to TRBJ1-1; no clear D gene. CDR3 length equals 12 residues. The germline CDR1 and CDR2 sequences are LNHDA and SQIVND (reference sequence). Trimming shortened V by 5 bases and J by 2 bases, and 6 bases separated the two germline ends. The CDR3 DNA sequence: TGTGCCAGTAGTGTCAGAAACACTGAAGCTTTCTTT. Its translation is CASSVRNTEAFF.

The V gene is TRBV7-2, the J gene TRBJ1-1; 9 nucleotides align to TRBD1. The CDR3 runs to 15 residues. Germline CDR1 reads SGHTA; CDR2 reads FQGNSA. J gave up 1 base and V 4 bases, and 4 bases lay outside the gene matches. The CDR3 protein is CASSYRGLGNTEAFF. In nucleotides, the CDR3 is TGTGCCAGCAGCTACAGGGGGCTCGGGAACACTGAAGCTTTCTTT.

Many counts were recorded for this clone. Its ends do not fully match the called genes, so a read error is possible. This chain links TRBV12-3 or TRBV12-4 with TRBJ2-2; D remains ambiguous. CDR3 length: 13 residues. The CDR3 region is CATYFENSGELFF. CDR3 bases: TGTGCCACCTATTTTGAGAACTCCGGGGAGCTGTTTTTT.

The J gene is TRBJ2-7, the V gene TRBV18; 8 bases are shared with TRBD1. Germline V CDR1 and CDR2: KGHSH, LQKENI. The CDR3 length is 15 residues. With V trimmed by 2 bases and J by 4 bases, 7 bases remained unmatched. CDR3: CASSPALDREYEQYF. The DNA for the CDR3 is TGTGCCAGCTCACCAGCCTTGGACAGGGAATACGAGCAGTACTTC.

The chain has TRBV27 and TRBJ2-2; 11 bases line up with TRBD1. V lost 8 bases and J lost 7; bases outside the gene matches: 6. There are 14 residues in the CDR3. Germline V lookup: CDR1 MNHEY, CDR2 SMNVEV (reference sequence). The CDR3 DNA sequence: TGTGCCAGCGCCGGACAGGGGGCAATCGGGGAGCTGTTTTTT. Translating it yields CASAGQGAIGELFF.

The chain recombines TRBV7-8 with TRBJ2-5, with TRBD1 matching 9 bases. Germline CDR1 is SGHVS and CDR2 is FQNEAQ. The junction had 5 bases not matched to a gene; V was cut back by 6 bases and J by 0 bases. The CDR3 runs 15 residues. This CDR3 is CASRADRGYQETQYF. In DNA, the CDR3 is TGTGCCAGCAGGGCGGACAGGGGTTACCAAGAGACCCAGTACTTC.

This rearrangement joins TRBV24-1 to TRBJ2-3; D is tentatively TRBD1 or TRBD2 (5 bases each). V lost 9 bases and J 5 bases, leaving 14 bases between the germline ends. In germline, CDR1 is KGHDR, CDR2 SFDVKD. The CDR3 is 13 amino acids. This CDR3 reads CATQGPGGDTQYF. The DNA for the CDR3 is TGTGCCACCCAGGGACCAGGCGGAGATACGCAGTATTTT.